A single sample is the source of the 29 T cell receptor beta chains below, sequenced in a study of T cell repertoires in cytomegalovirus infection. These receptors' targets are unknown. TCRdb recomputed calls from the reads with MiXCR, one row per CDR3 protein. The table shows 450,000 to 600,000 distinct CDR3 sequences, with roughly 42% occurring only once. The source was cultured PBMCs, collected from culture after CMV antigen stimulation. These receptors were taken from a human donor in good health (CMV status not recorded). Some clones in this sample may be carry-over from other donors' samples.

The sample holds a few counts of this clonotype. The gene calls are TRBV18 and TRBJ1-1, with 7 bases aligning to TRBD1. The CDR3 covers 13 residues. Germline CDR1 reads KGHSH; CDR2 reads LQKENI. The V and J ends lost 5 bases and 11 bases, in that order; junction bases with no gene match: 11. The CDR3: CASSSTGDRRAFF. The CDR3 DNA is TGTGCCAGCTCATCGACTGGGGACAGACGGGCTTTCTTT. Using reference TRBV18 and TRBJ1-1 for the parts outside the CDR3, the full variable domain is NAGVMQNPRHLVRRRGQEARLRCSPMKGHSHVYWYRQLPEEGLKFMVYLQKENIIDESGMPKERFSAEFPKEGPSILRIQQVVRGDSAAYFCASSSTGDRRAFFGQGTRLTVV.

The rearrangement links TRBV19 to TRBJ2-1, with a possible D match to TRBD1 (6 bases). This CDR3 region has 14 residues. The V and J ends lost 9 bases and 1 base respectively, with 13 bases between them. Germline-derived CDR1 and CDR2 are LNHDA and SQIVND (reference sequence). The CDR3 loop reads CASHQQGSYNEQFF. The DNA for the CDR3 is TGTGCCAGCCACCAACAGGGATCCTACAATGAGCAGTTCTTC.

The V call is TRBV7-6, the J call TRBJ1-1; D gene unclear. The CDR3 totals 15 residues. Germline lookup yields CDR1 SGHVS and CDR2 FNYEAQ. V gave up 1 base and J gave up 2 bases, with 11 bases separating them. CDR3 protein: CASSLGATRNTEAFF. The CDR3 region has the DNA TGTGCCAGCAGCTTAGGAGCGACAAGAAACACTGAAGCTTTCTTT.

The V and J genes are TRBV28 and TRBJ2-7; D gene ambiguous. Trimming removed 4 bases at V and 5 bases at J, with 9 bases between. Germline V gene lookup returns CDR1 MDHEN and CDR2 SYDVKM. This CDR3 comprises 12 residues. This CDR3 reads CASSYRTDEQYF. CDR3 in DNA: TGTGCCAGCAGTTACCGGACGGACGAGCAGTACTTC.

The V gene is TRBV12-3 or TRBV12-4, the J gene TRBJ2-2; no definite D call. There are 13 residues in the CDR3. Trimming stripped 2 bases from V and 5 bases from J, with 6 bases between. The DNA for the CDR3 is TGTGCCAGCAGTTTACTCTCGACCGGGGAGCTGTTTTTT. Its translation: CASSLLSTGELFF.

Only one count was recorded for this clonotype. The rearrangement joins TRBV19 to TRBJ2-7, with unresolved D. CDR1 is LNHDA, CDR2 SQIVND, per germline (reference sequence). The V gene lost 4 bases and the J gene lost 0 bases, with 10 bases spanning the gap. There are 14 residues in the CDR3. Here the CDR3 DNA reads TGTGCCAGTAGTAAGACACCAGACTCCTACGAGCAGTACTTC. Its translation: CASSKTPDSYEQYF.

The chain joins TRBV7-6 to TRBJ1-4; the D is unclear. Per germline, CDR1 SGHVS and CDR2 FNYEAQ. V lost 0 bases and J lost 0, with 8 bases in between. CDR3 length equals 16 residues. The CDR3 nucleotides read TGTGCCAGCAGCTTAGCGTGGAGCGCAACTAATGAAAAACTGTTTTTT. This codes for CASSLAWSATNEKLFF.

The count of this clonotype is one. The chain combines TRBV6-6 with TRBJ2-1; D is perhaps TRBD2 (5 bases). Germline CDR1 and CDR2: MNHNY and SVGAGI (reference sequence). V lost 6 bases, J lost 3 bases, and 15 bases lay in between. The CDR3 length is 15 residues. CDR3 bases: TGTGCCAGCAGACGAGGCGTCGGGGACTACAATGAGCAGTTCTTC. As protein: CASRRGVGDYNEQFF.

In its sample, this clonotype was seen a few times. This chain joins TRBV7-7 and TRBJ2-5; D is perhaps TRBD2 (6 bases). Germline CDR1 is SSHAT and CDR2 is FNYEAQ (reference sequence). V was pared by 5 bases and J by 4 bases, with 14 bases between. The CDR3 has 14 amino acids. In nucleotides, the CDR3 is TGTGCCAGCAGCCAAGCTCGGGGAGGAGAGACCCAGTACTTC. This encodes CASSQARGGETQYF.

This chain joins TRBV10-3 and TRBJ1-5; TRBD1 might be the D (5 bases). V was shortened by 0 bases and J by 4 bases, with 7 bases between the two germline ends. Germline values: CDR1 ENHRY, CDR2 SYGVKD. The CDR3 spans 14 residues. CDR3 amino acids: CAISESPGNQPQHF. The CDR3 DNA reads TGTGCCATCAGTGAGTCCCCAGGGAATCAGCCCCAGCATTTT.

This chain links TRBV27 with TRBJ2-7; 8 bases are shared with TRBD2. The CDR3 spans 12 residues. Germline CDR1 MNHEY, CDR2 SMNVEV (reference sequence). Trimming at V came to 5 bases and at J to 5 bases, leaving 2 bases not matched to a gene. CDR3 DNA sequence: TGTGCCAGCAGTCCGGGGGGGGACGAGCAGTACTTC. It specifies CASSPGGDEQYF.

In this sample, this clonotype turned up a few times. The rearrangement links TRBV4-1 to TRBJ2-2; no clear D. There are 16 residues in the CDR3. Between the trimmed V and J ends, which lost 0 bases and 3 bases, there was a span of 11 bases. Germline V gene data show CDR1 as MGHRA and CDR2 as YSYEKL. The CDR3 DNA reads TGCGCCAGCAGCCAAGATAAAGGAATGGACACCGGGGAGCTGTTTTTT. Translation: CASSQDKGMDTGELFF.

Only a few counts were recorded for this clonotype. The chain uses TRBV5-1 and TRBJ2-2; the D gene is possibly TRBD2 (5 bases). V dropped 0 bases and J dropped 0 bases, with 9 bases sitting between them. CDR1 is SGHRS, CDR2 YFSETQ, per germline. The CDR3 loop spans 16 amino acids. This CDR3 is CASSLVAGANTGELFF. CDR3 DNA sequence: TGCGCCAGCAGCTTGGTTGCCGGGGCGAACACCGGGGAGCTGTTTTTT. The full variable domain, its missing parts supplied by reference TRBV5-1 and TRBJ2-2, is KAGVTQTPRYLIKTRGQQVTLSCSPISGHRSVSWYQQTPGQGLQFLFEYFSETQRNKGNFPGRFSGRQFSNSRSEMNVSTLELGDSALYLCASSLVAGANTGELFFGEGSRLTVL.

V gene TRBV19 combines with J gene TRBJ1-5; D uncertain. Germline CDR1 reads LNHDA; CDR2 reads SQIVND (reference sequence). V was clipped by 0 bases and J by 0 bases, with 15 bases between them. The CDR3 sequence is 18 residues long. The CDR3 nucleotides read TGTGCCAGTAGTATAGATTCGGGAACCTGGTATAGCAATCAGCCCCAGCATTTT. It specifies CASSIDSGTWYSNQPQHF. Filled out from reference TRBV19 and TRBJ1-5, the complete variable domain reads DGGITQSPKYLFRKEGQNVTLSCEQNLNHDAMYWYRQDPGQGLRLIYYSQIVNDFQKGDIAEGYSVSREKKESFPLTVTSAQKNPTAFYLCASSIDSGTWYSNQPQHFGDGTRLSIL.

The chain recombines TRBV29-1 with TRBJ2-1, with a tentative D call TRBD2 (5 bases). Per the germline V gene, CDR1 is SQVTM and CDR2 is ANQGSEA. The CDR3 totals 12 residues. V was clipped by 6 bases and J by 7 bases, with 13 bases between them. CDR3 bases: TGCAGCGTACACCCTGCGGGTAATGAGCAGTTCTTC. It is translated as CSVHPAGNEQFF.

The rearrangement uses TRBV7-2 and TRBJ1-2; D uncertain. Deletions cut 2 bases from V and 8 bases from J, with 9 bases between. From germline, CDR1 is SGHTA and CDR2 FQGNSA. The CDR3 extends over 12 amino acids. Here the CDR3 DNA reads TGTGCCAGCAGCTTACCCCTTGAAGGCTACACCTTC. Amino acid sequence: CASSLPLEGYTF. Combining the CDR3 with reference TRBV7-2 and TRBJ1-2 gives the whole variable domain GAGVSQSPSNKVTEKGKDVELRCDPISGHTALYWYRQSLGQGLEFLIYFQGNSAPDKSGLPSDRFSAERTGGSVSTLTIQRTQQEDSAVYLCASSLPLEGYTFGSGTRLTVV.

The chain recombines TRBV12-3 or TRBV12-4 with TRBJ1-1; 8 bases map to TRBD1. The CDR3 totals 14 residues. Unmatched junction bases numbered 9, after V lost 5 bases and J lost 7 bases. Here the CDR3 reads CASSTQGALFEAFF. CDR3 nucleotides: TGTGCCAGCAGTACCCAGGGGGCTCTCTTTGAAGCTTTCTTT.

The V call is TRBV27, the J call TRBJ2-1; 11 nucleotides line up with TRBD2. V gave up 0 bases and J gave up 6 bases; unmatched junction bases: 1. CDR3 size: 15 residues. The germline V gene has CDR1 MNHEY and CDR2 SMNVEV (reference sequence). CDR3 nucleotide sequence: TGTGCCAGCAGTTTATCGGGGACTAGCGGCAATGAGCAGTTCTTC. Protein sequence: CASSLSGTSGNEQFF.

The DNA for the CDR3 is TGTGCCAGCTCACCCCCCCAGGGCCAAGAGACCCAGTACTTC. Protein: CASSPPQGQETQYF. This chain connects TRBV18 to TRBJ2-5; possible D gene TRBD1, 5 bases. V lost 3 bases and J lost 1, with 9 bases in between. This CDR3 contains 14 residues. Germline assignment: CDR1 KGHSH and CDR2 LQKENI.

This chain uses TRBV12-3 or TRBV12-4 with TRBJ2-3; D tentatively reads TRBD1 or TRBD2 (5 bases each). The CDR3 has 15 amino acids. The ends were cut back, 7 bases at V and 0 bases at J, with 14 bases in the middle. The CDR3 nucleotides are TGTGCCAGCACCTTGGGGCTAGCTAGCACAGATACGCAGTATTTT. Protein sequence: CASTLGLASTDTQYF.

This clonotype was found many times. The chain employs TRBV7-6 and TRBJ1-1; no clear D gene. The ends were cut back, 0 bases at V and 0 bases at J, with 8 bases in the middle. Germline-derived CDR1 and CDR2 are SGHVS and FNYEAQ. The CDR3 is 15 residues long. The CDR3: CASSLATGLNTEAFF. Written as DNA, the CDR3 is TGTGCCAGCAGCTTAGCGACGGGATTGAACACTGAAGCTTTCTTT. Using reference TRBV7-6 and TRBJ1-1 for the parts outside the CDR3, the full variable domain is GAGVSQSPRYKVTKRGQDVALRCDPISGHVSLYWYRQALGQGPEFLTYFNYEAQQDKSGLPNDRFSAERPEGSISTLTIQRTEQRDSAMYRCASSLATGLNTEAFFGQGTRLTVV.

The chain carries TRBV12-5 and TRBJ2-1; D possibly corresponds to TRBD1 (7 bases). The CDR3 consists of 14 residues. V gave up 4 bases and J gave up 5 bases, with 12 bases separating them. Germline CDR1 and CDR2: LGHNT and FRNRAP. CDR3 protein: CASGSGGKDNEQFF. In nucleotides, the CDR3 is TGTGCTAGTGGTTCAGGGGGGAAGGACAATGAGCAGTTCTTC.

This chain uses TRBV7-2 with TRBJ2-7; TRBD2 matches 10 bases. Germline V gene lookup returns CDR1 SGHTA and CDR2 FQGNSA. V lost 3 bases and J lost 6; bases outside the gene matches: 8. The length of the CDR3 is 15 residues. As DNA, the CDR3 is TGTGCCAGCAGCTTCCCCTTAGCGGGAGGAGGCGAGCAGTACTTC. Translation: CASSFPLAGGGEQYF.

The V gene is TRBV2, the J gene TRBJ2-3; 7 bases agree with TRBD2. Germline-derived CDR1 and CDR2 are SNHLY and FYNNEI. This CDR3 contains 16 residues. The ends lost 7 bases at V and 2 bases at J; junction bases unmatched: 12. CDR3 loop: CASNPDTSVLTDTQYF. CDR3 bases: TGTGCCAGCAATCCCGATACTAGCGTCCTCACAGATACGCAGTATTTT. Full variable domain (outside the CDR3, taken from reference TRBV2 and TRBJ2-3): EPEVTQTPSHQVTQMGQEVILRCVPISNHLYFYWYRQILGQKVEFLVSFYNNEISEKSEIFDDQFSVERPDGSNFTLKIRSTKLEDSAMYFCASNPDTSVLTDTQYFGPGTRLTVL.

This clonotype was found a few times. The chain employs TRBV7-6 and TRBJ2-1; D gene unclear. Germline V gene lookup returns CDR1 SGHVS and CDR2 FNYEAQ. Trimming pared 3 bases from V and 7 bases from J, leaving 16 bases between. This CDR3 contains 15 residues. CDR3 in amino acids: CASSFRAGLSNEQFF. The CDR3 DNA sequence: TGTGCCAGCAGCTTTAGGGCTGGTCTTTCGAATGAGCAGTTCTTC. Together with reference TRBV7-6 and TRBJ2-1, the CDR3 gives the full variable domain: GAGVSQSPRYKVTKRGQDVALRCDPISGHVSLYWYRQALGQGPEFLTYFNYEAQQDKSGLPNDRFSAERPEGSISTLTIQRTEQRDSAMYRCASSFRAGLSNEQFFGPGTRLTVL.

The table lists this clonotype with a few counts. The chain has TRBV4-2 and TRBJ2-1; no firm D call. Trimming cost V 0 bases and J 5 bases, with 17 bases left between them. CDR3 length: 17 residues. Germline CDR1 is LGHNA and CDR2 is YNFKEQ. The CDR3 DNA follows: TGTGCCAGCAGCCAAGAATTCGTAATTGCCGTCCACAATGAGCAGTTCTTC. It codes for CASSQEFVIAVHNEQFF.

CDR3 bases: TGTGCCATCAGTGAGGGGTGGCAGCTCGGCAATCAGCCCCAGCATTTT. Translation gives CAISEGWQLGNQPQHF. The rearrangement links TRBV10-3 to TRBJ1-5; D remains ambiguous. V was clipped by 2 bases and J by 2 bases, with 13 bases between them. The CDR3 is made up of 16 amino acids. CDR1 is ENHRY and CDR2 is SYGVKD in the germline V gene.

This clonotype was recorded many times. The chain uses TRBV6-2 or TRBV6-3 and TRBJ1-1; D remains unclear. The CDR3 consists of 14 residues. Trimming pared 0 bases from V and 3 bases from J, leaving 8 bases between. Germline V gives CDR1 MNHEY, CDR2 SVGEGT. CDR3 protein: CASSYSRRDTEAFF. The CDR3 DNA is TGTGCCAGCAGTTACTCGAGGCGGGACACTGAAGCTTTCTTT.

This clonotype showed up just once. This chain uses TRBV12-3 or TRBV12-4 with TRBJ1-6; D gene ambiguous. The CDR3 contains 12 residues. The ends were cut back, 4 bases at V and 7 bases at J, with 5 bases in the middle. CDR3 sequence: CASSSSNSPLHF. The CDR3 nucleotides read TGTGCCAGCAGTTCCTCGAATTCACCCCTCCACTTT.